The 24 T cell receptor beta chains below were found in one sample sequenced in a study of blood T cell repertoires in COVID-19. TCRdb's table, derived via immunoSEQ multiplex PCR, lists solely in-frame clones and lacks some. The sample lists more than 80,000 clones; over 55% were seen once. The sample taken for sequencing was peripheral blood. The source is a human donor with acute or convalescent COVID-19. The donor label of this sample is uncertain.

A few counts support this clone. The chain joins TRBV7-9 to TRBJ2-2; D is perhaps TRBD1 (5 bases). Germline V CDR1 and CDR2: SEHNR, FQNEAQ (reference sequence). The CDR3 contains 14 residues. The V gene lost 4 bases and the J gene lost 3 bases, with 9 bases spanning the gap. The CDR3 protein is CASSSDSYTGELFF. CDR3 DNA: TGTGCCAGCAGCTCCGACAGTTACACCGGGGAGCTGTTTTTT.

The J gene is TRBJ1-1, the V gene TRBV21-1; the DNA was not compared with TRBD1, the D call given in the table. TRBV21-1 is a listed pseudogene. The CDR3 length is 13 residues. The CDR3 here is CASSRPRGHQAFF. CDR3 DNA sequence: TGTGCCAGCAGCCGTCCCAGGGGGCATCAGGCTTTCTTT.

This clone was observed once. V is TRBV6-5 and J is TRBJ1-1, with D perhaps matching TRBD1 (6 bases). Germline V lookup: CDR1 MNHEY, CDR2 SVGAGI. V dropped 8 bases and J dropped 5 bases, with 18 bases sitting between them. CDR3 length equals 14 residues. The CDR3 coding sequence is TGTGCCAGCCGGGACAACCATAGGGAGACTGAAGCTTTCTTT. Translation gives CASRDNHRETEAFF.

The chain couples TRBV7-9 to TRBJ1-1, with D maybe TRBD1 (6 bases). The CDR3 contains 13 residues. V was pared by 8 bases and J by 0 bases, with 10 bases between. CDR1 is SEHNR and CDR2 is FQNEAQ in the germline V gene (reference sequence). CDR3 amino acids: CASGDNMNTEAFF. DNA for the CDR3: TGTGCCAGCGGGGACAACATGAACACTGAAGCTTTCTTT.

This rearrangement joins TRBV29-1 to TRBJ1-5, with D perhaps TRBD1 (5 bases). Germline loops: CDR1 SQVTM, CDR2 ANQGSEA. V dropped 4 bases and J dropped 1 base, with 14 bases sitting between them. The CDR3 covers 15 residues. CDR3 residues: CSVGGVGGSNQPQHF. The CDR3 region has the DNA TGCAGCGTTGGGGGCGTTGGGGGGAGCAATCAGCCCCAGCATTTT.

The chain links TRBV5-1 to TRBJ1-2, with 7 bases matching TRBD1. Germline CDR1 reads SGHRS; CDR2 reads YFSETQ. Trimming removed 4 bases from V and 3 bases from J; junction bases left unmatched: 9. This CDR3 is 15 amino acids long. The CDR3 DNA reads TGCGCCAGCAGCGGACGGAGTACAGGGGACTATGGCTACACCTTC. It translates to CASSGRSTGDYGYTF.

This clone was counted between two and nine times. The V gene is TRBV9, the J gene TRBJ1-4; maybe TRBD1 (5 bases). The CDR3 contains 15 residues. The V end was cut by 2 bases, the J end by 0 bases, with 8 bases between. Germline V gives CDR1 SGDLS, CDR2 YYNGEE. The CDR3 DNA is TGTGCCAGCAGCGTGCAGGGTTCAACTAATGAAAAACTGTTTTTT. Protein: CASSVQGSTNEKLFF.

V is TRBV2 and J is TRBJ1-1, with D possibly TRBD1 on 5 matching bases. The germline gives CDR1 SNHLY, CDR2 FYNNEI. This CDR3 has 14 amino acids. Trimming removed 6 bases from V and 2 bases from J, with 13 bases in between. This CDR3 is CASRGGRSNTEAFF. CDR3 DNA: TGTGCCAGCAGGGGGGGTCGAAGCAACACTGAAGCTTTCTTT.

The V and J genes are TRBV7-6 and TRBJ2-2; 7 nucleotides align to TRBD1. Germline V lookup: CDR1 SGHVS, CDR2 FNYEAQ. V was clipped by 5 bases and J by 1 base; unmatched bases: 19. This CDR3 region has 20 residues. DNA for the CDR3: TGTGCCAGCAGCCCCCACATGCCCCCTGGGGACAGTATGAACACCGGGGAGCTGTTTTTT. Translated: CASSPHMPPGDSMNTGELFF.

The chain links TRBV20-1 to TRBJ1-1; weak D call: TRBD1 (5 bases). Germline CDR1 is DFQATT and CDR2 is SNEGSKA (reference sequence). V was clipped by 5 bases and J by 7 bases, with 11 bases between them. The CDR3 has 11 amino acids. CDR3 coding DNA: TGCAGTGCTCTCGGGGGAGTTGAAGCTTTCTTT. It is translated as CSALGGVEAFF.

Note on this clone: The same CDR3 is also encoded by other DNA sequences in this sample. The chain couples TRBV29-1 to TRBJ2-1, with no clear D. The CDR3 covers 15 residues. Germline lookup yields CDR1 SQVTM and CDR2 ANQGSEA. The V end lost 1 base, the J end lost 4 bases, and 14 bases lay between the germline ends. The CDR3 reads CSVEGYPLRYNEQFF. In DNA, the CDR3 is TGCAGCGTTGAAGGATACCCACTCCGTTACAATGAGCAGTTCTTC.

The chain has TRBV5-5 and TRBJ1-4; 7 nucleotides match TRBD1. CDR3 length equals 14 residues. Germline values: CDR1 SGHKS, CDR2 YYEKEE (reference sequence). After removal of 2 bases from V and 6 bases from J, the junction contained 4 bases not matched to a gene. The CDR3 DNA is TGTGCCAGCAGCTTCGGGACAGACCATGAAAAACTGTTTTTT. It encodes CASSFGTDHEKLFF.

The J gene is TRBJ2-1, the V gene TRBV6-5; D perhaps matches TRBD2 (5 bases). V dropped 2 bases and J dropped 11 bases, with 16 bases sitting between them. Per the germline V gene, CDR1 is MNHEY and CDR2 is SVGAGI. The CDR3 totals 14 residues. The CDR3 region is CASSYRALAVKQFF. Written as DNA, the CDR3 is TGTGCCAGCAGTTACCGCGCTCTAGCAGTAAAGCAGTTCTTC.

This clone showed up just a few times. The gene calls are TRBV7-8 and TRBJ1-4; D remains ambiguous. Trimming cost V 5 bases and J 0 bases, with 13 bases left between them. This CDR3 has 16 residues. Germline V lookup: CDR1 SGHVS, CDR2 FQNEAQ. CDR3 sequence (DNA): TGTGCCAGCAGCCTACGAGGGTCCCCAACTAATGAAAAACTGTTTTTT. It yields the protein CASSLRGSPTNEKLFF.

This chain joins TRBV5-1 and TRBJ2-5; perhaps TRBD1 as D (6 bases). The CDR3 totals 15 residues. Per the germline V gene, CDR1 is SGHRS and CDR2 is YFSETQ. V shed 1 base and J shed 4 bases, with 14 bases lying between them. CDR3 in amino acids: CASSLPLGAGETQYF. In DNA, the CDR3 is TGCGCCAGCAGCTTGCCCTTGGGGGCCGGAGAGACCCAGTACTTC.

V and J are TRBV3-1 (or the pseudogene TRBV3-2) and TRBJ1-1, with D unclear. V dropped 1 base and J dropped 10 bases, with 10 bases sitting between them. Germline CDR1 is LGHDT and CDR2 is YNNKEL (reference sequence). This CDR3 has 12 residues. The CDR3: CASSQAEGGAFF. The CDR3 bases are TGTGCCAGCAGCCAAGCGGAAGGCGGAGCTTTCTTT.

The rearrangement joins TRBV18 to TRBJ1-2; D is unclear. The CDR3 spans 14 residues. Germline V gene data show CDR1 as KGHSH and CDR2 as LQKENI. V dropped 3 bases and J dropped 4 bases, with 12 bases sitting between them. This CDR3 reads CASSPSREAYGYTF. CDR3 DNA: TGTGCCAGCTCACCGTCACGGGAGGCCTATGGCTACACCTTC.

V is TRBV7-2 and J is TRBJ1-1; D remains ambiguous. This CDR3 spans 14 amino acids. In germline, CDR1 is SGHTA, CDR2 FQGNSA. V was shortened by 1 base and J by 3 bases, with 9 bases between the two germline ends. CDR3 sequence: CASSLDWRYTEAFF. The CDR3 coding sequence is TGTGCCAGCAGCTTAGATTGGAGGTACACTGAAGCTTTCTTT.

The chain employs TRBV28 and TRBJ2-2; weak D call: TRBD2 (5 bases). Trimming took 7 bases from V and 6 from J, leaving 9 bases between them. The CDR3 has 12 residues. Germline V gene sequence: CDR1 MDHEN, CDR2 SYDVKM. Written as DNA, the CDR3 is TGTGCCAGCATGGGAGCGCCCGGGGAGCTGTTTTTT. Translating it yields CASMGAPGELFF.

The V gene is TRBV24-1, the J gene TRBJ2-1; the match to TRBD1 covers 7 bases. CDR1 is KGHDR and CDR2 is SFDVKD in the germline V gene. This CDR3 has 14 residues. J gave up 0 bases and V 6 bases, and 1 base lay outside the gene matches. The CDR3 DNA reads as TGTGCCACCAGTCCAGGGGGCTCCTACAATGAGCAGTTCTTC. Translated: CATSPGGSYNEQFF.

The chain employs TRBV5-1 and TRBJ2-3; the match to TRBD1 covers 10 bases. The CDR3 has 14 residues. The J segment lost 4 bases and the V segment lost 3 bases, leaving 2 bases of the junction unmatched. From germline, CDR1 is SGHRS and CDR2 YFSETQ. Written as DNA, the CDR3 is TGCGCCAGCAGCTCGACAGGGGGCGCAGATACGCAGTATTTT. Translated, it gives CASSSTGGADTQYF.

For the CDR3, the DNA is TGTGCCAGCAGCTTGGGGGGTGAAGCTTTCTTT. It translates to CASSLGGEAFF. The genes are TRBV7-9 and TRBJ1-1; TRBD1 might be the D (5 bases). There are 11 residues in the CDR3. V was cut by 3 bases and J by 7 bases, with 6 bases left in between. Germline V gene sequence: CDR1 SEHNR, CDR2 FQNEAQ (reference sequence).

The gene calls are TRBV7-9 and TRBJ1-2; D ambiguous. This CDR3 is built from 14 residues. Germline V lookup: CDR1 SEHNR, CDR2 FQNEAQ (reference sequence). V dropped 2 bases and J dropped 0 bases, with 7 bases sitting between them. The CDR3 DNA is TGTGCCAGCAGCTTAACTAACGCTAACTATGGCTACACCTTC. As protein: CASSLTNANYGYTF. Full variable domain (rest looked up from reference TRBV7-9 and TRBJ1-2): DTGVSQNPRHKITKRGQNVTFRCDPISEHNRLYWYRQTLGQGPEFLTYFQNEAQLEKSRLLSDRFSAERPKGSFSTLEIQRTEQGDSAMYLCASSLTNANYGYTFGSGTRLTVV.

The rearrangement joins TRBV6-5 to TRBJ2-2; D might be TRBD1 (6 bases). V lost 2 bases and J 5 bases, leaving 12 bases between the germline ends. Germline lookup yields CDR1 MNHEY and CDR2 SVGAGI. The CDR3 consists of 15 residues. CDR3 protein: CASSYVGAETGELFF. DNA of the CDR3: TGTGCCAGCAGTTACGTGGGGGCGGAAACCGGGGAGCTGTTTTTT.